The 4 T cell receptor beta chains reported below all come from one sample, sequenced in a study of radiotherapy plus CTLA-4 blockade in lung cancer. TCRdb keeps only in-frame clones here, not all; method: immunoSEQ multiplex PCR. In the table there are about 90,000 clones, about 85% of which are singletons. Source: peripheral blood, taken from a patient treated with radiotherapy plus ipilimumab. Source of these receptors: a human donor with non-small cell lung cancer that progressed on radiotherapy plus ipilimumab.

J is TRBJ1-5 and V is TRBV18, with 7 bases fitting TRBD1. In germline, CDR1 is KGHSH, CDR2 LQKENI. This CDR3 contains 15 residues. J gave up 2 bases and V 4 bases, and 5 bases lay outside the gene matches. CDR3 in amino acids: CASSQKTGGNQPQHF. The CDR3 region has the DNA TGTGCCAGCTCACAAAAAACAGGGGGCAATCAGCCCCAGCATTTT.

This chain links TRBV7-9 with TRBJ1-2; a possible D gene is TRBD1 (6 bases). This CDR3 comprises 15 residues. CDR1 and CDR2 (germline): SEHNR, FQNEAQ (reference sequence). Deletions cut 3 bases from V and 5 bases from J, with 16 bases between. The CDR3 DNA is TGTGCCAGCAGCTTGAATCAGGGGAGAAGATATGGCTACACCTTC. Amino acids: CASSLNQGRRYGYTF. The complete variable domain, with remaining parts taken from reference TRBV7-9 and TRBJ1-2, reads DTGVSQNPRHKITKRGQNVTFRCDPISEHNRLYWYRQTLGQGPEFLTYFQNEAQLEKSRLLSDRFSAERPKGSFSTLEIQRTEQGDSAMYLCASSLNQGRRYGYTFGSGTRLTVV.

This clone was picked up a small number of times. The chain employs TRBV5-6 and TRBJ2-5; no clear D. V was clipped by 4 bases and J by 2 bases, with 12 bases between them. CDR3 length: 14 amino acids. Per the germline V gene, CDR1 is SGHDT and CDR2 is YYEEEE. The chain's CDR3 is CASSRYDAQETQYF. The CDR3 coding sequence is TGTGCCAGCAGCCGCTATGACGCTCAAGAGACCCAGTACTTC.

The chain links TRBV7-9 to TRBJ2-3; no clear D gene. V shed 3 bases and J shed 2 bases, with 6 bases lying between them. CDR1 SEHNR and CDR2 FQNEAQ come from the germline V gene (reference sequence). The CDR3 runs 13 residues. The CDR3 nucleotides read TGTGCCAGCAGCTTTGGAGTCACAGATACGCAGTATTTT. This codes for CASSFGVTDTQYF.